The T cell receptor beta chain described here comes from a study of T cells after posttransplantation cyclophosphamide. Study observations and caveats: Recipient CMV seropositivity and CMV reactivation strongly tracked TRB clonality. Donor-recipient repertoire similarity was low at 1-2 months, rising over year one.

Clones were read by immunoSEQ multiplex PCR, and TCRdb kept only the in-frame ones, dropping some. Of approximately 21,000 clones in the sample, 95% to 99% are singletons; the top ten hold about 0.13%. In germline, CDR1 is MGHRA, CDR2 YSYEKL. Unmatched junction bases numbered 4, after V lost 1 base and J lost 2 bases. The CDR3 runs to 15 residues. As to this clone: Its specificity is not known.

This chain connects TRBV4-1 to TRBJ2-7; 8 bases map to TRBD1. Sequencing was performed on naive CD8+ T cells sorted from PBMCs. This receptor was identified in a man aged 35 to 55 in good health, CMV-negative, and a related stem cell transplant donor. CDR3 sequence: CASSQGTGFPYEQYF. DNA of the CDR3: TGCGCCAGCAGCCAAGGGACAGGGTTCCCCTACGAGCAGTACTTC.